This record looks at one T cell receptor beta chain sequence and its context. These data originate in a study of cytomegalovirus exposure and HLA in healthy donors. Germline loops: CDR1 ENHRY, CDR2 SYGVKD. This CDR3 contains 17 residues. Losses at the gene ends were 3 bases for V and 6 bases for J; bases not matched to a gene: 13. In the PCR, 60 Vbeta and 13 Jbeta primers were used. The data were produced by immunoSEQ multiplex PCR, yet TCRdb's version contains in-frame clones alone and is incomplete. The table has under 200,000 clones, roughly 80% seen once. Sequenced sample: PBMCs. This sequence joins TRBV10-3 and TRBJ2-2; TRBD2 aligns across 7 bases. This TCR came from a middle-aged man in good health and CMV-seronegative. CDR3 in amino acids: CAISDSGTKSIPGELFF. The CDR3 coding sequence is TGTGCCATCAGTGACTCCGGGACTAAGTCAATTCCCGGGGAGCTGTTTTTT.